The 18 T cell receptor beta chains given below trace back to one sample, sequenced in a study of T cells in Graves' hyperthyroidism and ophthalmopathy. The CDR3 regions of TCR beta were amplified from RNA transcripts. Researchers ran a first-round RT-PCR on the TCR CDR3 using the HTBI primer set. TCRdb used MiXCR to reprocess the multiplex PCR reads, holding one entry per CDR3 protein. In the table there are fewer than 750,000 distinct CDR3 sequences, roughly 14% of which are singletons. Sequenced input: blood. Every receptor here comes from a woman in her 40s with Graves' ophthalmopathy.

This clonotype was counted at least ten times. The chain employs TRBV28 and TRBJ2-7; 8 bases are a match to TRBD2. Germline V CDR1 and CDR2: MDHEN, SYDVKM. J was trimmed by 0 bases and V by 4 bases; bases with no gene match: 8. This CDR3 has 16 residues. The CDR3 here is CASSYTTSVSSYEQYF. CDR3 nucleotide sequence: TGTGCCAGCAGTTACACGACTAGCGTCTCCTCCTACGAGCAGTACTTC.

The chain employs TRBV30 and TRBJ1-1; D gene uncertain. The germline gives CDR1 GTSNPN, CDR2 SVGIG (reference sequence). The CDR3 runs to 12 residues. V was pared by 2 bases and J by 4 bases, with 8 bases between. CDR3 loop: CAWSYGATEAFF. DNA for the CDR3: TGTGCCTGGAGTTACGGAGCCACTGAAGCTTTCTTT. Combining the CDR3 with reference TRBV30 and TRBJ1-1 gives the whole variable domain SQTIHQWPATLVQPVGSPLSLECTVEGTSNPNLYWYRQAAGRGLQLLFYSVGIGQISSEVPQNLSASRPQDRQFILSSKKLLLSDSGFYLCAWSYGATEAFFGQGTRLTVV.

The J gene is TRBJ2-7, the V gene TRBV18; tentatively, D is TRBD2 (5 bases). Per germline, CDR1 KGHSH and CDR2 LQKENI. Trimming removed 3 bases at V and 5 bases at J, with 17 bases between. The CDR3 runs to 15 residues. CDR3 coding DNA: TGTGCCAGCTCACCGTCCCGGGAAGTAGTCCACGAGCAGTACTTC. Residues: CASSPSREVVHEQYF.

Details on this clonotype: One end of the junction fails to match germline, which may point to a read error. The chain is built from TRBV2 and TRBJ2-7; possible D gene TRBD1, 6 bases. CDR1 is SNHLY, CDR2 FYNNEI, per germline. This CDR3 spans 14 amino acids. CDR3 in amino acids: CASSEGGAIRKQYF. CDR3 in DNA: TGTGCCAGCAGCGAAGGGGGAGCGATACGGAAGCAGTACTTC.

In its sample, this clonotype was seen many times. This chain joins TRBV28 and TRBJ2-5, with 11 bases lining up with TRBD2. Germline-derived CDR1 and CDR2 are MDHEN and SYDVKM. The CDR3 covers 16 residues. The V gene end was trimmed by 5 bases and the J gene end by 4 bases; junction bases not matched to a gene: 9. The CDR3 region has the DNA TGTGCCAGCAGTACTTTACTAGCGGGAGAACGAGAGACCCAGTACTTC. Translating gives CASSTLLAGERETQYF.

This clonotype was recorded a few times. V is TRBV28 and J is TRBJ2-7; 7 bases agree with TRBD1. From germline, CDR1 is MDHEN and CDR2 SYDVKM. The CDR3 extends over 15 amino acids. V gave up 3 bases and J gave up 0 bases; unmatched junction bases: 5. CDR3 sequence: CASSFVAGGSYEQYF. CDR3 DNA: TGTGCCAGCAGTTTCGTCGCAGGGGGCTCCTACGAGCAGTACTTC. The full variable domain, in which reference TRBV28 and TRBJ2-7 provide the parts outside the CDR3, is DVKVTQSSRYLVKRTGEKVFLECVQDMDHENMFWYRQDPGLGLRLIYFSYDVKMKEKGDIPEGYSVSREKKERFSLILESASTNQTSMYLCASSFVAGGSYEQYFGPGTRLTVT.

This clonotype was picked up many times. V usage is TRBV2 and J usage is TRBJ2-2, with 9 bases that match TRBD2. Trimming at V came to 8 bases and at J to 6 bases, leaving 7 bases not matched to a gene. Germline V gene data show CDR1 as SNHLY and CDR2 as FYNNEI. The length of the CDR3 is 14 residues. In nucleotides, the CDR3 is TGTGCCAGCGAGGATAGCGGGAGCCCCGGGGAGCTGTTTTTT. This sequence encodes CASEDSGSPGELFF.

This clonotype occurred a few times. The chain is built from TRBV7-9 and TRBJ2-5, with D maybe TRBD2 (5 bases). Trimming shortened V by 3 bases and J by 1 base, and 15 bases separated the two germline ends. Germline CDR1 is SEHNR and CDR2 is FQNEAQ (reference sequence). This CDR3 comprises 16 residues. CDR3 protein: CASSFPDTGIQETQYF. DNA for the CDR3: TGTGCCAGCAGCTTTCCCGATACCGGGATCCAAGAGACCCAGTACTTC. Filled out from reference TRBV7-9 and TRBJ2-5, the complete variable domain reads DTGVSQNPRHKITKRGQNVTFRCDPISEHNRLYWYRQTLGQGPEFLTYFQNEAQLEKSRLLSDRFSAERPKGSFSTLEIQRTEQGDSAMYLCASSFPDTGIQETQYFGPGTRLLVL.

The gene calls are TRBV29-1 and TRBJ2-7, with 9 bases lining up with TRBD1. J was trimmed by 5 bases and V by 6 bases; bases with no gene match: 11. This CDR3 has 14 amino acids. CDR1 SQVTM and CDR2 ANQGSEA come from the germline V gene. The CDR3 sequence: CSVKTQGAGNEQYF. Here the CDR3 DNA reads TGCAGCGTGAAGACACAGGGGGCGGGCAACGAGCAGTACTTC.

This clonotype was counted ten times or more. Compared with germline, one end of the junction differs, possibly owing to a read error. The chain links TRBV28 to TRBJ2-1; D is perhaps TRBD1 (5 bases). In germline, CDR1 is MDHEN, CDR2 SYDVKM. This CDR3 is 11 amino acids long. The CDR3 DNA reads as TGTGCCAGCAGTTTATCGACAGTCCATGTCTTC. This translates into CASSLSTVHVF.

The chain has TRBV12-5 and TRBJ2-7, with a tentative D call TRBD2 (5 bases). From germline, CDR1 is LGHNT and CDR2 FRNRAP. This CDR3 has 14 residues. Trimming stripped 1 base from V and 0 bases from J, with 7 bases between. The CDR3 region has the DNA TGTGCTAGTGGTTTGGGCGGGCCCTCCTACGAGCAGTACTTC. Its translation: CASGLGGPSYEQYF.

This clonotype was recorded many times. This CDR3 is CASSLRDPGQGASFYEQYF. CDR3 sequence (DNA): TGCGCCAGCAGCTTGAGGGATCCGGGACAGGGAGCTTCTTTCTACGAGCAGTACTTC. The chain couples TRBV5-1 to TRBJ2-7; 9 nucleotides match TRBD1. The CDR3 runs to 19 residues. The V gene end was trimmed by 1 base and the J gene end by 3 bases; junction bases not matched to a gene: 17. The germline CDR1 and CDR2 sequences are SGHRS and YFSETQ.

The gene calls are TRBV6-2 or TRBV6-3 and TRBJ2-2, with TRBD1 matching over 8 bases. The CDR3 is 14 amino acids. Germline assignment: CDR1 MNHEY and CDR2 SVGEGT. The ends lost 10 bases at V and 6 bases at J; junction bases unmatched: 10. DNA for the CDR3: TGTGCCACCGGGGGACAGGTCATACCCGGGGAGCTGTTTTTT. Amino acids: CATGGQVIPGELFF.

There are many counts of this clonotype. This CDR3 is CASSSGQGDTGELFF. CDR3 bases: TGTGCCAGCAGTTCGGGACAGGGAGACACCGGGGAGCTGTTTTTT. This chain uses TRBV12-3 or TRBV12-4 with TRBJ2-2; 9 bases line up with TRBD1. V was clipped by 4 bases and J by 3 bases; unmatched bases: 3. The CDR3 loop spans 15 amino acids.

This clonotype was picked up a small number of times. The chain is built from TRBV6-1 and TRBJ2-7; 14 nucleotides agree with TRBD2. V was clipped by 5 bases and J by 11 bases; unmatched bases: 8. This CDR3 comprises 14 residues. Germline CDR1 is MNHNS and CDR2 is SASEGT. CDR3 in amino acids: CASSMGTSGSGEYF. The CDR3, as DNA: TGTGCCAGCAGTATGGGGACTAGCGGGAGTGGGGAGTACTTC.

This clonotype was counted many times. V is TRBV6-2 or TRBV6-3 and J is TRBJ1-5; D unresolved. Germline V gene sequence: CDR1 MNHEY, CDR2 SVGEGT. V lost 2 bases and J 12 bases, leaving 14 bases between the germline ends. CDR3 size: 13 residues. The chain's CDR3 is CASSYLGSQVQHF. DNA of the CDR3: TGTGCCAGCAGTTACCTGGGGTCGCAGGTCCAGCATTTT.

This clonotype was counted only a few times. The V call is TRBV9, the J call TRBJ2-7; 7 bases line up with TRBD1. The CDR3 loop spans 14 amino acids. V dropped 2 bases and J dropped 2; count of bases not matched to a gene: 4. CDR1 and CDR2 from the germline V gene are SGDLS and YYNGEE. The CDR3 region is CASSVTGTAYEQYF. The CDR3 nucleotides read TGTGCCAGCAGCGTCACCGGGACAGCCTACGAGCAGTACTTC. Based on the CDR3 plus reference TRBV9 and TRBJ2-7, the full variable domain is DSGVTQTPKHLITATGQRVTLRCSPRSGDLSVYWYQQSLDQGLQFLIQYYNGEERAKGNILERFSAQQFPDLHSELNLSSLELGDSALYFCASSVTGTAYEQYFGPGTRLTVT.

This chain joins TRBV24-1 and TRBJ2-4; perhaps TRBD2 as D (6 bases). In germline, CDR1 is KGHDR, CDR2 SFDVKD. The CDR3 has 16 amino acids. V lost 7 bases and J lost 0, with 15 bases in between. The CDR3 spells CATSPGTYIAKNIQYF. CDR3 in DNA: TGTGCCACCAGCCCCGGGACTTATATAGCCAAAAACATTCAGTACTTC.